The TCR beta chain under discussion was sequenced for a study of CD8 T cells in ankylosing spondylitis (dated by TCRdb to about 2017). For context, the study as a whole: The study set out to find disease-linked TCR variants by profiling T cell receptor beta repertoires in ankylosing spondylitis patients and healthy donors. The full study cohort was made up of 25 to 30 ankylosing spondylitis patients and roughly 98 healthy donors. Samples of peripheral blood were taken, and for ankylosing spondylitis patients, synovial fluid was collected as well.

The sequencer was an Illumina HiSeq 2500. Quantitative 5'-RACE with molecular barcodes was the method used to prepare the TCR beta libraries. In the paper's pipeline: A new computational method based on a probabilistic model of VDJ rearrangement was used to identify disease-linked TCR variants. TCRdb itself trimmed the public reads at Q25 with fastp, ran MiXCR and retained productive beta chains. Identical CDR3 proteins give one entry, which carries the most common genes and DNA. These V and J calls are TCRdb output, not the study's own analysis. The sample table shows more than 300,000 distinct CDR3 sequences, and under 8.5% are seen once. The ten largest clones take up just over 14% of the sample. This clonotype has ten or more counts. This receptor's antigen is unknown. No much larger clonotype is one base removed from it; base qualities were not supplied. Results and caveats for the whole study, not just this receptor: According to the report, matched synovial fluid samples from ankylosing spondylitis patients were significantly enriched for the disease-linked clones. Blood from ankylosing spondylitis patients appeared to be characterized by a TCR beta motif made up of seven or eight highly homologous amino acid variants. The disease-linked clones showed a CD8+ phenotype and occurred at relatively low frequencies in peripheral blood. Some motif variants were previously reported in synovial fluid and blood of reactive arthritis patients, suggesting common disease-initiation mechanisms.

V ends up 6 bases short and J 8 bases short, with an unmatched junction base count of 10. From the germline V gene, CDR1 is MGHRA and CDR2 is YSYEKL. The CDR3 contains 16 residues, cysteine and phenylalanine counted. Only the CDR3 region is kept as DNA, spanning 48 bases read in frame from base 1. The sequence links TRBV4-1 to TRBJ2-1, with 13 junctional bases fitting TRBD2. The source of this sequence is a male donor with ankylosing spondylitis. The sample was blood, either unsorted or a sorted T cell fraction (not recorded which). CDR3 loop: CASRPPGLAGWYEQFF. The nucleotide sequence reads TGCGCCAGCAGGCCACCGGGACTAGCGGGATGGTATGAGCAGTTCTTC.